This T cell receptor beta chain originates from a study of CD8 T cells in Susac syndrome. Findings and caveats of the study: The number of individuals included in the study's TCR sequencing and HLA analysis was acknowledged as relatively small.

Regarding this clonotype: Antigen specificity is unknown.

Germline CDR1 is SEHNR and CDR2 is FQNEAQ (reference sequence). V was cut by 1 base and J by 5 bases, with 17 bases left in between. The CDR3 consists of 16 residues. Sequencing of TCR beta covered CD8+ and CD4+ T cells obtained from blood. Roughly 0.45 to 1 ug RNA was reverse transcribed with random hexamers. MiXCR, applied by TCRdb to the immunoSEQ multiplex PCR reads, yields one record per CDR3 protein. The sample records approximately 150,000 distinct CDR3 sequences, approximately 94% being singletons. The sequence came from a human donor in good health. Sequencing used CD4+ T cells from PBMCs. The chain joins TRBV7-9 to TRBJ2-5; D might be TRBD2 (5 bases). In DNA form, the CDR3 reads TGTGCCAGCAGCTTAGTGCGGGCCTCCCGGAGGGAGACCCAGTACTTC. This gives the protein CASSLVRASRRETQYF.